The 5 T cell receptor beta chains presented below share a single source sample, sequenced in a study of diagnostic markers for celiac disease. TCRdb re-called the reads; one entry per CDR3 protein, DNA not given. The table lists 7,000 to 8,000 distinct CDR3 sequences, with 5.5% to 7.5% in the top ten. The sample taken for sequencing was either unsorted cells or a sorted T cell fraction (not recorded which). Receptor source: a human donor. This table probably holds off-target reads from a library built for another chain.

This chain links TRBV6-6 with TRBJ2-2; TCRdb gives TRBD1 as the D gene, but with no DNA this cannot be confirmed. Per germline, CDR1 MNHNY and CDR2 SVGAGI (reference sequence). CDR3 size: 12 residues. Here the CDR3 reads CATRGGPGELFF.

V and J are TRBV5-1 and TRBJ1-1. This CDR3 region has 16 residues. CDR1 is SGHRS, CDR2 YFSETQ, per germline. CDR3 amino acids: CASSSWAVGMNTEAFF.

This chain connects TRBV4-3 to TRBJ1-6; TCRdb names TRBD1, which stays unverified in the absence of DNA. Germline V lookup: CDR1 LGHNA, CDR2 YSLEER. The CDR3 spans 17 residues. The CDR3 protein is CASSPIGLAGGGSPLHF.

J is TRBJ2-1 and V is TRBV4-1; lacking DNA, the TRBD2 call made by TCRdb goes unchecked. CDR3 length: 16 residues. The germline V gene has CDR1 MGHRA and CDR2 YSYEKL. The CDR3 protein is CASRLTSGKSYNEQFF.

The genes are TRBV5-1 and TRBJ1-5; TCRdb reports TRBD1, a call that lacks DNA to check it against. This CDR3 is built from 17 residues. CDR1 is SGHRS, CDR2 YFSETQ, per germline. The CDR3 protein is CASSPGTALYSNQPQHF.